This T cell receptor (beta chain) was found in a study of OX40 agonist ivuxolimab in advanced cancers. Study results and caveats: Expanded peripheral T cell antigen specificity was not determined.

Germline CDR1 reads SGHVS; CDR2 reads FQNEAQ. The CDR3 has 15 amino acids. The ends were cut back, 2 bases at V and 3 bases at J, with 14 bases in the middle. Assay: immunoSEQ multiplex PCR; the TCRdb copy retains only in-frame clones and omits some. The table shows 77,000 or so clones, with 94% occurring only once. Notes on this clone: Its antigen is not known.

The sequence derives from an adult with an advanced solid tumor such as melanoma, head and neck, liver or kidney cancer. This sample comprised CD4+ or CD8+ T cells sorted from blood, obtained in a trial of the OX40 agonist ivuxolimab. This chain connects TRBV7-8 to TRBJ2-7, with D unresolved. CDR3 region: CASSLLKEGNYEQYF. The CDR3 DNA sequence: TGTGCCAGCAGCTTATTAAAAGAAGGAAACTACGAGCAGTACTTC.